These 18 T cell receptor beta chains came from one sample sequenced in a study of siplizumab effects on memory and regulatory T cells. Profiling relied on immunoSEQ multiplex PCR, and the TCRdb table lists in-frame clones only, not all of them. This table has 94,000 or so clones, roughly 95% appearing once. Sequenced sample: naive CD4+ T cells sorted from blood. These receptors originate from a human donor in good health.

This sequence joins TRBV18 and TRBJ1-4; TRBD1 is a possible D gene (6 bases). This CDR3 has 15 amino acids. The V end was cut by 2 bases, the J end by 3 bases, with 10 bases between. CDR1 is KGHSH and CDR2 is LQKENI in the germline V gene. The CDR3 sequence is CASSPVSGANEKLFF. In nucleotides, the CDR3 is TGTGCCAGCTCACCAGTTTCAGGGGCTAATGAAAAACTGTTTTTT.

With regard to this clone: The sample carries other DNA sequences with the same CDR3. J is TRBJ2-5 and V is TRBV7-2; no definite D call. Germline V gene sequence: CDR1 SGHTA, CDR2 FQGNSA. The CDR3 has 12 amino acids. V gave up 1 base and J gave up 5 bases, with 5 bases separating them. CDR3 sequence (DNA): TGTGCCAGCAGCTTAGTCGGGGAGACCCAGTACTTC. Translated: CASSLVGETQYF.

J is TRBJ2-6 and V is TRBV12-5; D not resolved. CDR3 size: 13 residues. Germline V CDR1 and CDR2: LGHNT, FRNRAP. V was cut by 7 bases and J by 0 bases, with 4 bases left in between. CDR3 bases: TGTGCTAGTGCAGCCTCTGGGGCCAACGTCCTGACTTTC. Its protein product is CASAASGANVLTF. Supplemented by reference TRBV12-5 and TRBJ2-6, the full variable domain reads DARVTQTPRHKVTEMGQEVTMRCQPILGHNTVFWYRQTMMQGLELLAYFRNRAPLDDSGMPKDRFSAEMPDATLATLKIQPSEPRDSAVYFCASAASGANVLTFGAGSRLTVL.

The V gene is TRBV20-1, the J gene TRBJ1-1, with TRBD1 matching 8 bases. This CDR3 comprises 11 residues. V lost 5 bases to trimming and J lost 8 bases; unmatched junction nucleotides: 4. In germline, CDR1 is DFQATT, CDR2 SNEGSKA (reference sequence). CDR3 coding DNA: TGCAGTGCTTCAGACAGGGGCGAAGCTTTCTTT. The encoded protein is CSASDRGEAFF.

The CDR3 spells CAISAPGGSTDTQYF. CDR3 in DNA: TGTGCCATCAGTGCCCCGGGGGGAAGCACAGATACGCAGTATTTT. The J gene is TRBJ2-3, the V gene TRBV10-3; 7 nucleotides match TRBD2. This CDR3 is built from 15 residues. CDR1 is ENHRY and CDR2 is SYGVKD in the germline V gene. V lost 4 bases, J lost 0 bases, and 4 bases stayed unmatched.

The rearrangement joins TRBV4-2 to TRBJ2-7, with D maybe TRBD2 (6 bases). The germline V gene has CDR1 LGHNA and CDR2 YNFKEQ. Trimming took 4 bases from V and 0 from J, leaving 10 bases between them. The CDR3 has 14 residues. The CDR3 sequence is CASSPRLVSYEQYF. Here the CDR3 DNA reads TGTGCCAGCAGCCCGAGACTAGTCTCCTACGAGCAGTACTTC.

The chain links TRBV7-3 to TRBJ2-7; 7 bases align to TRBD2. The V gene end was trimmed by 2 bases and the J gene end by 2 bases; junction bases not matched to a gene: 6. The germline CDR1 and CDR2 sequences are SGHTA and FQGTGA. This CDR3 spans 15 amino acids. The CDR3 coding sequence is TGTGCCAGCAGCTTAGTAGCGGGTCAGACCTACGAGCAGTACTTC. Its translation is CASSLVAGQTYEQYF.

This chain uses TRBV9 with TRBJ1-3; the match to TRBD1 covers 7 bases. The CDR3 runs to 18 residues. The V gene's germline CDR1 is SGDLS and CDR2 YYNGEE. V trimming: 0 bases; J trimming: 3 bases; junction bases outside the gene matches: 12. CDR3 amino acids: CASSVATGGTALGNTIYF. In nucleotides, the CDR3 is TGTGCCAGCAGCGTAGCTACCGGGGGGACAGCACTTGGAAACACCATATATTTT.

The V and J genes are TRBV27 and TRBJ2-2; a possible D gene is TRBD2 (7 bases). The germline V gene encodes CDR1 MNHEY and CDR2 SMNVEV (reference sequence). The CDR3 totals 18 residues. V gave up 4 bases and J gave up 2 bases, with 20 bases separating them. In nucleotides, the CDR3 is TGTGCCAGCAGTTCCCACCCGGGCGGGGGCCAAAACACCGGGGAGCTGTTTTTT. As protein: CASSSHPGGGQNTGELFF.

This rearrangement joins TRBV5-1 to TRBJ1-4, with 10 positions matching TRBD1. The CDR3 sequence is 15 residues long. Per the germline V gene, CDR1 is SGHRS and CDR2 is YFSETQ. Trimming removed 1 base from V and 7 bases from J; junction bases left unmatched: 4. The CDR3 spells CASSLTTGGGEKLFF. The CDR3 bases are TGCGCCAGCAGCTTGACGACAGGGGGCGGTGAAAAACTGTTTTTT.

The genes are TRBV7-2 and TRBJ2-3; TRBD2 aligns across 8 bases. J lost 4 bases, V lost 1 base, and 4 bases had no gene match. This CDR3 is 15 amino acids long. The germline CDR1 and CDR2 sequences are SGHTA and FQGNSA. The CDR3 loop is CASSLDASGPDTQYF. CDR3 bases: TGTGCCAGCAGCTTAGACGCTAGCGGGCCAGATACGCAGTATTTT. Full variable domain (missing parts from reference TRBV7-2 and TRBJ2-3): GAGVSQSPSNKVTEKGKDVELRCDPISGHTALYWYRQSLGQGLEFLIYFQGNSAPDKSGLPSDRFSAERTGGSVSTLTIQRTQQEDSAVYLCASSLDASGPDTQYFGPGTRLTVL.

This chain uses TRBV6-5 with TRBJ2-5; 11 bases align to TRBD2. V was pared by 4 bases and J by 0 bases, with 1 base of the junction left unmatched. This CDR3 region has 15 residues. Germline V gene lookup returns CDR1 MNHEY and CDR2 SVGAGI. CDR3 sequence: CASSSSGGYQETQYF. In nucleotides, the CDR3 is TGTGCCAGCAGTTCTAGCGGGGGGTACCAAGAGACCCAGTACTTC.

The chain recombines TRBV18 with TRBJ2-7; D may match TRBD1 or TRBD2 (5 bases each). Trimming removed 2 bases at V and 2 bases at J, with 10 bases between. This CDR3 spans 14 amino acids. The germline gives CDR1 KGHSH, CDR2 LQKENI. The CDR3: CASSPMQGPYEQYF. The CDR3 DNA reads TGTGCCAGCTCACCAATGCAGGGACCCTACGAGCAGTACTTC.

This chain connects TRBV2 to TRBJ1-1; 10 bases fit TRBD1. Unmatched junction bases numbered 2, after V lost 5 bases and J lost 5 bases. The CDR3 is made up of 13 amino acids. The germline gives CDR1 SNHLY, CDR2 FYNNEI. CDR3 in DNA: TGTGCCAGCAGTCCGGACAGGGGGACTGAAGCTTTCTTT. This sequence encodes CASSPDRGTEAFF.

V usage is TRBV19 and J usage is TRBJ2-1; D possibly corresponds to TRBD2 (6 bases). CDR1 and CDR2 (germline): LNHDA, SQIVND (reference sequence). Trimming left V 1 base short and J 1 base short, with 11 bases between. The length of the CDR3 is 16 residues. CDR3 coding DNA: TGTGCCAGTAGTATAGGACGGGGGAAGTCCTACAATGAGCAGTTCTTC. Translating it yields CASSIGRGKSYNEQFF.

The gene calls are TRBV15 and TRBJ1-1; a weak D match, TRBD1 (6 bases). The CDR3 extends over 14 amino acids. The germline gives CDR1 LNHNV, CDR2 YYDKDF (reference sequence). V was clipped by 7 bases and J by 1 base, with 13 bases between them. Written as DNA, the CDR3 is TGTGCCACCATACAGGGCTCCTCGAACACTGAAGCTTTCTTT. Translation: CATIQGSSNTEAFF.

The rearrangement links TRBV11-3 to TRBJ2-3; perhaps TRBD2 as D (6 bases). The CDR3 is 15 residues long. The V end was cut by 4 bases, the J end by 0 bases, with 11 bases between. Germline CDR1 reads SGHNT; CDR2 reads YENEEA. The CDR3 DNA follows: TGTGCCAGCAGCTCGGGACTCTCTAGCACAGATACGCAGTATTTT. It is translated as CASSSGLSSTDTQYF.

The gene calls are TRBV5-4 and TRBJ1-1; 9 bases match TRBD1. V dropped 6 bases and J dropped 3; count of bases not matched to a gene: 6. Germline-derived CDR1 and CDR2 are SGHNT and YYREEE (reference sequence). This CDR3 is 14 amino acids long. The CDR3 DNA follows: TGTGCCAGCACCAAGGGGGACAGGGACACTGAAGCTTTCTTT. The encoded protein is CASTKGDRDTEAFF.